A single TCR beta chain is shown here with its context. This sample was included in a study of Ad26.COV2.S vaccination and SARS-CoV-2 variants. On the study more broadly: Recipients of Ad26.COV2.S got it intramuscularly, once or twice 56 days apart.

CDR3 length: 12 residues. V lost 3 bases, J lost 4 bases, and 4 bases lay in between. Germline CDR1 MDHEN, CDR2 SYDVKM. Described treatment: some 20 received Ad26.COV2.S at low or high dose, single or two shots; 5 received placebo; per-sample allocation not given. Sampling happened 63 days after the first vaccine or placebo injection. The data were produced by immunoSEQ multiplex PCR, yet TCRdb's version contains in-frame clones alone and is incomplete. Among a few hundred thousand clones listed, roughly 88% were seen once. Sequenced material: peripheral blood, taken in a trial of Ad26.COV2.S vaccine versus placebo. This chain connects TRBV28 to TRBJ1-5; D gene uncertain. The clonotype comes from a person between 18 and 65 years old who received the Ad26.COV2.S COVID-19 vaccine or a placebo. CDR3: CASSFENQPQHF. The CDR3 DNA is TGTGCCAGCAGTTTTGAAAATCAGCCCCAGCATTTT. Complete variable domain (other parts from reference TRBV28 and TRBJ1-5): DVKVTQSSRYLVKRTGEKVFLECVQDMDHENMFWYRQDPGLGLRLIYFSYDVKMKEKGDIPEGYSVSREKKERFSLILESASTNQTSMYLCASSFENQPQHFGDGTRLSIL.